This TCR beta chain comes out of a study of regulatory T cells in long-lasting Graves disease. Whole-study results and caveats: Persistent Graves' patients showed reduced TCR diversity versus newly diagnosed patients. Investigators studied peripheral blood only, not thyroid tissue.

This clonotype was counted only a few times. Its antigen is not known. This CDR3 has 14 residues. V gave up 3 bases and J gave up 1 base, with 12 bases separating them. Germline values: CDR1 SQVTM, CDR2 ANQGSEA. Through Arm-PCR of CDR3 regions and iRepertoire HTBI primers, TCR beta libraries were built. TCRdb redid the calling of the multiplex PCR reads with MiXCR, one entry per CDR3 protein. This table has 600,000 to 800,000 distinct CDR3 sequences, approximately 31% appearing once. Sample time point: persistent/refractory GD, antithyroid drugs over 5 years with positive TRAb. Following extraction of RNA from PBMCs, that RNA was used to make the TCR library.

Source: peripheral blood mononuclear cells (PBMCs), taken when the disease was refractory, from a patient treated with antithyroid drugs. This receptor was obtained from a female donor with Graves disease. The gene calls are TRBV29-1 and TRBJ2-5; D uncertain. CDR3 in amino acids: CSVEAPPGQETQYF. The CDR3 nucleotides read TGCAGCGTTGAGGCACCCCCGGGCCAAGAGACCCAGTACTTC.